This TCR beta chain comes out of a study of blood T cell repertoires in COVID-19. Across the study: T cells, B-cell-depleted T cells, or PBMCs supplied cDNA or gDNA.

The CDR3 contains 16 residues. Germline V gene sequence: CDR1 MNHNS, CDR2 SASEGT. Trimming stripped 0 bases from V and 0 bases from J, with 11 bases between. TCRdb's copy holds only in-frame clones and misses some; the assay was immunoSEQ multiplex PCR. The sample carries about 150,000 clones, around 87% recorded once. V is TRBV6-1 and J is TRBJ1-2; D is ambiguous. This receptor was obtained from a man older than 75 with acute or convalescent COVID-19. Input material: peripheral blood. The CDR3 DNA reads as TGTGCCAGCAGTGAAGCGTTGAGGGTCCCTAACTATGGCTACACCTTC. As protein: CASSEALRVPNYGYTF.